The entry that follows covers one T cell receptor beta chain sequence. Its antigen is not yet known. No much larger clone exists at a distance of one base, and base qualities are not known. Enrolling through a virtual design, the prospective study's participants ranged in age from roughly 18 to 89 years and lived across roughly 24 United States geographic areas. In the prospective study, cohorts were assigned on the basis of participant-reported clinical history obtained from a screening survey and a study questionnaire. Each participant in the prospective study had whole blood, serum and a nasopharyngeal or oropharyngeal swab collected by mobile phlebotomists. Participants in the prospective study had the option to provide additional blood draws and questionnaires over a 2-month period. Prospective study blood samples were shipped either frozen or at room temperature before DNA extraction. TCRbeta CDR3 regions were amplified from genomic DNA by means of the immunoSEQ Assay, a bias-controlled multiplex PCR. The published analysis was carried out like this. The number of nucleated cells in each sample was estimated from the amplification of reference gene primers within the assay. Sequence reads were collapsed and filtered to measure the absolute abundance of every unique TCRbeta CDR3 rearrangement. For each sample, productive Simpson clonality was calculated by taking the square root of Simpson's diversity index across productive rearrangements. TCRdb mirrors the immuneACCESS table, restricted to in-frame sequences. Some clones are absent from its copies; in checked studies, under half trace to an unresolved V gene, and the reason for the others is unknown. That table furnishes V, J and clone size, whereas the DNA furnished D and trimming. This sample comprises 150,000 to 200,000 clones, 75% to 85% of them detected only once. Together, the top ten hold about 17% of the sample.

Reading the germline V gene gives CDR1 SGHVS and CDR2 FNYEAQ. Its CDR3 holds 13 amino acids, cysteine through phenylalanine. Left in the record is the CDR3 DNA by itself, 39 bases read in frame from the first base. V loses 1 base of germline sequence and J loses 5 bases, and the interval between the two ends is 8 bases. This entry is derived from a study of blood T cell repertoires in COVID-19 (dated by TCRdb to the early 2020s). For the wider study: Collaborator samples came from the United States, Italy and Spain and covered acute and convalescent phases of COVID-19. The material from the prospective study consisted of cDNA or gDNA derived from T cells, B-cell-depleted T cells, or PBMCs. Deeply sampled blood TCRbeta repertoires from subjects exposed to, actively infected with, or recovered from COVID-19 were included in the dataset. A freely available public database, intended as a resource for researchers studying the immune response to SARS-CoV-2, is where the repertoires were released. Samples came from the ongoing ImmuneRACE study (first 160 participants) plus 1,254 subjects from 6 global collaborators. The sample metadata nearly always contained a de-identified subject ID, COVID-19 status, age in years and sex. Where HLA class I and class II types were available, the types were taken from metadata supplied by the sample provider, not from assay-based typing. Overall study outcomes, separate from this receptor: The amount of clinical and demographic metadata varied by source and participant and was provided uncurated.

The chain employs TRBV7-6 and TRBJ1-2, with an unclear D gene assignment. This clonotype originated in a woman aged 45-65 years with acute COVID-19. The sequenced sample consisted of PBMCs or T cells enriched from blood (not recorded which). The DNA is TGTGCCAGCAGCTTAGAACAGACATATGGCTACACCTTC. Its amino acids are CASSLEQTYGYTF.